These T cell receptor beta chains were read from a single sample in a study of tumor and adjacent non-tumor tissue in lung cancer. In TCRdb, the multiplex PCR reads were re-called with MiXCR into one record per CDR3 protein. The table records more than 95,000 distinct CDR3 sequences, 66% of them present only once. The sequencing input was lung tumor tissue. These receptors all come from a man between 25 and 39 years old with non-small cell lung cancer. Each CDR3 is given with its conserved first and last residue. The D gene is left open where the match is weak. A clone size is listed for some rows: how often the clone was seen (once, few, many), or a class if it is expanded.

v_call: TRBV20-1
cdr3_length: 15
j_call: TRBJ2-7
clone_size: -
d_call: -
cdr3_aa: CSARGPSSRSYERYF
cdr3_nt: TGCAGTGCTAGAGGGCCTAGCAGTCGCTCCTACGAGCGGTACTTC

v_call: TRBV29-1
cdr3_length: 13
j_call: TRBJ1-1
clone_size: -
d_call: -
cdr3_aa: CSVEQDTGTEAFF
cdr3_nt: TGCAGCGTTGAACAGGATACCGGAACTGAAGCTTTCTTT

v_call: TRBV6-5
cdr3_length: 13
j_call: TRBJ2-7
clone_size: few
d_call: TRBD1
cdr3_aa: CASRRTGVGEQYF
cdr3_nt: TGTGCCAGCAGAAGGACAGGGGTTGGGGAGCAGTACTTC

v_call: TRBV6-5
cdr3_length: 13
j_call: TRBJ1-1
clone_size: many
d_call: -
cdr3_aa: CASRLGLETEAFF
cdr3_nt: TGTGCCAGCAGACTCGGACTGGAGACTGAAGCTTTCTTT

v_call: TRBV11-1
cdr3_length: 13
j_call: TRBJ2-1
clone_size: -
d_call: -
cdr3_aa: CASSPTALGEQFF
cdr3_nt: TGTGCCAGTAGCCCAACCGCCTTAGGTGAGCAGTTCTTC

v_call: TRBV10-1
cdr3_length: 15
j_call: TRBJ2-4
clone_size: few
d_call: -
cdr3_aa: CASSDPGLAKNIQYF
cdr3_nt: TGCGCCAGTAGTGATCCTGGTTTGGCCAAAAACATTCAGTACTTC

v_call: TRBV12-3/TRBV12-4
cdr3_length: 16
j_call: TRBJ2-7
clone_size: many
d_call: -
cdr3_aa: CASSPRGGGSSYEQYF
cdr3_nt: TGTGCCAGCAGTCCTCGAGGGGGCGGGAGTTCCTACGAGCAGTACTTC

v_call: TRBV20-1
cdr3_length: 15
j_call: TRBJ1-2
clone_size: -
d_call: -
cdr3_aa: CSSRDRGITNYGYTF
cdr3_nt: TGCAGTTCTAGAGATCGCGGGATCACTAACTATGGCTACACCTTC

v_call: TRBV29-1
cdr3_length: 12
j_call: TRBJ2-7
clone_size: many
d_call: -
cdr3_aa: CSANYISYEQYF
cdr3_nt: TGCAGCGCCAACTACATCTCCTACGAGCAGTACTTC

v_call: TRBV20-1
cdr3_length: 14
j_call: TRBJ2-7
clone_size: -
d_call: -
cdr3_aa: CSAASLVGFYEQYF
cdr3_nt: TGCAGTGCCGCCTCATTAGTGGGTTTTTACGAGCAATACTTC

v_call: TRBV5-1
cdr3_length: 13
j_call: TRBJ1-2
clone_size: -
d_call: -
cdr3_aa: CASSVQGEDGYTF
cdr3_nt: TGCGCCAGCAGCGTACAGGGCGAGGATGGCTACACCTTC

v_call: TRBV5-4
cdr3_length: 15
j_call: TRBJ2-1
clone_size: -
d_call: -
cdr3_aa: CAISLEALGLNEQFF
cdr3_nt: TGTGCCATCAGCTTGGAGGCGTTAGGTCTCAATGAGCAGTTCTTC

v_call: TRBV4-3
cdr3_length: 15
j_call: TRBJ2-1
clone_size: -
d_call: TRBD2
cdr3_aa: CAGSQGRVLPDEQFF
cdr3_nt: TGCGCCGGCAGCCAAGGGAGGGTACTCCCGGATGAGCAGTTCTTC

v_call: TRBV11-2
cdr3_length: 16
j_call: TRBJ2-3
clone_size: once
d_call: TRBD2
cdr3_aa: CVSSLRTSGITDTQCF
cdr3_nt: TGTGTCAGCAGCCTAAGGACTAGCGGTATCACAGATACGCAGTGTTTT

v_call: TRBV7-8
cdr3_length: 15
j_call: TRBJ2-3
clone_size: -
d_call: -
cdr3_aa: CASSLRAWSPDTQYF
cdr3_nt: TGTGCCAGCAGCTTACGGGCATGGAGTCCAGATACGCAGTATTTT

v_call: TRBV12-3/TRBV12-4
cdr3_length: 13
j_call: TRBJ1-2
clone_size: -
d_call: TRBD1
cdr3_aa: CANSGQGMDDYTF
cdr3_nt: TGTGCCAACAGTGGACAGGGGATGGACGACTACACCTTC

v_call: TRBV11-2
cdr3_length: 16
j_call: TRBJ2-1
clone_size: medium-sized
d_call: -
cdr3_aa: CASSLDADWHYNEQFF
cdr3_nt: TGTGCCAGCAGCTTAGATGCGGACTGGCACTACAATGAGCAGTTCTTC

v_call: TRBV20-1
cdr3_length: 11
j_call: TRBJ2-7
clone_size: many
d_call: -
cdr3_aa: CSARDHNEQYF
cdr3_nt: TGCAGTGCTAGAGATCACAACGAGCAGTACTTC

v_call: TRBV29-1
cdr3_length: 12
j_call: TRBJ1-5
clone_size: -
d_call: -
cdr3_aa: CSGEWRVDTQHF
cdr3_nt: TGCAGCGGTGAATGGAGGGTCGATACGCAGCATTTT

v_call: TRBV6-6
cdr3_length: 18
j_call: TRBJ1-5
clone_size: -
d_call: TRBD1
cdr3_aa: CASSAGTGTYYSNQPLHF
cdr3_nt: TGTGCCAGTAGCGCCGGGACAGGGACTTATTATAGCAATCAGCCCCTGCATTTT

v_call: TRBV6-5
cdr3_length: 16
j_call: TRBJ1-1
clone_size: -
d_call: -
cdr3_aa: CAGSYGRADWITEAFF
cdr3_nt: TGTGCCGGCAGTTACGGAAGGGCCGATTGGATCACTGAAGCTTTCTTT

v_call: TRBV24-1
cdr3_length: 13
j_call: TRBJ2-7
clone_size: -
d_call: -
cdr3_aa: CATSDLGSYEQYF
cdr3_nt: TGTGCCACCAGTGATCTGGGATCCTACGAGCAGTACTTC

v_call: TRBV24-1
cdr3_length: 16
j_call: TRBJ2-5
clone_size: -
d_call: TRBD1
cdr3_aa: CATSGTGTGFWETQYF
cdr3_nt: TGTGCCACCAGTGGAACCGGGACAGGGTTCTGGGAGACCCAGTACTTC

v_call: TRBV4-1
cdr3_length: 15
j_call: TRBJ2-7
clone_size: many
d_call: -
cdr3_aa: CASSQVGDNAHEQYF
cdr3_nt: TGCGCCAGCAGCCAAGTTGGAGACAATGCTCACGAGCAGTACTTC

v_call: TRBV28
cdr3_length: 13
j_call: TRBJ1-1
clone_size: -
d_call: TRBD1
cdr3_aa: CASSQDRVTEAFF
cdr3_nt: TGTGCCAGCAGTCAGGACAGGGTTACTGAAGCTTTCTTT

v_call: TRBV12-3/TRBV12-4
cdr3_length: 17
j_call: TRBJ2-2
clone_size: -
d_call: TRBD1
cdr3_aa: CTSSFWTGVQNTGELFF
cdr3_nt: TGTACCAGCAGTTTTTGGACAGGGGTGCAAAACACCGGGGAACTGTTTTTT

v_call: TRBV20-1
cdr3_length: 15
j_call: TRBJ2-2
clone_size: -
d_call: TRBD2
cdr3_aa: CSAREDSSGKGELFF
cdr3_nt: TGCAGTGCTAGAGAGGATTCCAGCGGGAAAGGGGAGCTGTTTTTT

v_call: TRBV24-1
cdr3_length: 19
j_call: TRBJ2-1
clone_size: -
d_call: -
cdr3_aa: CATIHHGSAGPPSYNEQFF
cdr3_nt: TGTGCCACCATCCACCACGGCTCCGCGGGCCCTCCCTCCTACAATGAGCAGTTCTTC

v_call: TRBV6-1
cdr3_length: 15
j_call: TRBJ2-2
clone_size: many
d_call: TRBD2
cdr3_aa: CASRRGSGRTGELFF
cdr3_nt: TGTGCCAGCAGGAGGGGGAGCGGGAGAACCGGGGAGCTGTTTTTT

v_call: TRBV11-3
cdr3_length: 17
j_call: TRBJ2-2
clone_size: many
d_call: TRBD1
cdr3_aa: CASSFRPGQGNTGELFF
cdr3_nt: TGTGCCAGCAGCTTTCGTCCGGGACAGGGAAACACCGGGGAGCTGTTTTTT

v_call: TRBV6-5
cdr3_length: 15
j_call: TRBJ2-5
clone_size: many
d_call: -
cdr3_aa: CASIQRERIQETQYF
cdr3_nt: TGTGCCAGCATTCAAAGGGAGCGGATCCAAGAGACCCAGTACTTC

v_call: TRBV7-9
cdr3_length: 14
j_call: TRBJ1-2
clone_size: few
d_call: TRBD1
cdr3_aa: CASSAGQGIRGYTF
cdr3_nt: TGTGCCAGCAGCGCAGGACAGGGGATTCGGGGCTACACCTTC

v_call: TRBV11-2
cdr3_length: 14
j_call: TRBJ1-1
clone_size: -
d_call: -
cdr3_aa: CVSSLHSMNTEAFF
cdr3_nt: TGTGTCAGTAGCTTACATTCCATGAACACTGAAGCTTTCTTT

v_call: TRBV20-1
cdr3_length: 12
j_call: TRBJ1-2
clone_size: once
d_call: -
cdr3_aa: CSVVGWNYGCTF
cdr3_nt: -

v_call: TRBV20-1
cdr3_length: 15
j_call: TRBJ2-2
clone_size: -
d_call: TRBD2
cdr3_aa: CSVRDLAGDTGELFF
cdr3_nt: TGCAGTGTTAGAGATCTAGCGGGAGACACCGGGGAGTTGTTTTTT

v_call: TRBV11-2
cdr3_length: 16
j_call: TRBJ2-3
clone_size: -
d_call: TRBD2
cdr3_aa: CDSSSTTSRKPDTQYF
cdr3_nt: TGCGACAGCAGCTCAACGACTAGCAGGAAACCAGATACGCAGTATTTT

v_call: TRBV20-1
cdr3_length: 15
j_call: TRBJ1-2
clone_size: -
d_call: TRBD1
cdr3_aa: CSARDPGQGNYGYIF
cdr3_nt: TGCAGTGCTAGAGACCCGGGACAGGGGAACTATGGCTACATCTTC

v_call: TRBV5-4
cdr3_length: 11
j_call: TRBJ1-1
clone_size: few
d_call: -
cdr3_aa: CASSSDTEAFF
cdr3_nt: TGTGCCAGCAGTTCCGACACTGAAGCTTTCTTT

v_call: TRBV5-5
cdr3_length: 16
j_call: TRBJ2-2
clone_size: few
d_call: -
cdr3_aa: CASRFLGRKFDGELFF
cdr3_nt: TGTGCCAGCAGGTTCTTAGGGAGGAAGTTCGACGGGGAGCTGTTTTTT

v_call: TRBV12-3/TRBV12-4
cdr3_length: 13
j_call: TRBJ1-1
clone_size: -
d_call: -
cdr3_aa: CASTPGPNTEAFF
cdr3_nt: TGTGCCAGCACTCCGGGTCCTAACACTGAAGCTTTCTTT

v_call: TRBV4-2
cdr3_length: 15
j_call: TRBJ1-5
clone_size: -
d_call: -
cdr3_aa: CASSLDLGSNQPQHF
cdr3_nt: TGTGCCAGCAGCCTAGATCTGGGCTCTAATCAGCCCCAGCATTTT

v_call: TRBV20-1
cdr3_length: 14
j_call: TRBJ2-3
clone_size: -
d_call: -
cdr3_aa: CSARLASSTNTQYF
cdr3_nt: TGCAGTGCTAGGCTAGCGAGTAGTACAAATACGCAGTATTTT

v_call: TRBV11-1
cdr3_length: 18
j_call: TRBJ2-7
clone_size: -
d_call: -
cdr3_aa: CASSLRVRDRFLSYEQYF
cdr3_nt: TGTGCCAGCAGCTTAAGGGTGCGCGACAGGTTTCTCTCCTACGAGCAGTACTTC

v_call: TRBV29-1
cdr3_length: 13
j_call: TRBJ2-2
clone_size: many
d_call: -
cdr3_aa: CSVERLNTGELFF
cdr3_nt: TGCAGCGTTGAGAGGCTGAACACCGGGGAGCTGTTTTTT

v_call: TRBV6-1
cdr3_length: 13
j_call: TRBJ2-7
clone_size: -
d_call: -
cdr3_aa: CVSSEEGGIKQHF
cdr3_nt: TGTGTCAGCAGTGAAGAGGGGGGCATCAAGCAGCACTTC

v_call: TRBV11-2
cdr3_length: 15
j_call: TRBJ2-7
clone_size: -
d_call: -
cdr3_aa: CASNLDPSGSYEQYF
cdr3_nt: TGTGCCAGTAACTTAGACCCCTCGGGCAGTTACGAGCAGTACTTC

v_call: TRBV10-2
cdr3_length: 15
j_call: TRBJ2-7
clone_size: -
d_call: TRBD1
cdr3_aa: CASSAGQGTRYEQYF
cdr3_nt: TGCGCCAGCAGTGCGGGACAGGGGACCCGCTACGAGCAATACTTC

v_call: TRBV24-1
cdr3_length: 14
j_call: TRBJ2-2
clone_size: -
d_call: -
cdr3_aa: CATSDSRGTGELFF
cdr3_nt: TGTGCCACCAGTGATTCCAGGGGTACCGGGGAGCTGTTTTTT

v_call: TRBV20-1
cdr3_length: 15
j_call: TRBJ1-3
clone_size: -
d_call: -
cdr3_aa: CTANTGAASGNTIYF
cdr3_nt: TGCACTGCAAATACTGGGGCGGCCTCTGGAAACACCATATATTTT

v_call: TRBV20-1
cdr3_length: 14
j_call: TRBJ2-7
clone_size: -
d_call: TRBD2
cdr3_aa: CSAVPGLAVYEQYF
cdr3_nt: TGCAGTGCGGTTCCGGGACTAGCGGTCTACGAGCAGTACTTC

v_call: TRBV6-2/TRBV6-3
cdr3_length: 15
j_call: TRBJ2-4
clone_size: -
d_call: -
cdr3_aa: CASSPSLGLKNIQYF
cdr3_nt: TGTGCCAGCAGCCCGTCCCTGGGCCTTAAAAACATTCAGTACTTC

v_call: TRBV5-1
cdr3_length: 15
j_call: TRBJ1-6
clone_size: -
d_call: TRBD1
cdr3_aa: CTSSPSTGDNSSLHF
cdr3_nt: TGCACCAGCAGCCCATCTACAGGGGATAATTCATCCCTCCACTTT